This T cell receptor (beta chain) appears in the sequencing data of a study of OX40 agonist ivuxolimab in advanced cancers. About the full investigation: Ivuxolimab was an agonistic, fully human IgG2 monoclonal antibody directed against OX40 (CD134), a costimulatory receptor. Intravenous ivuxolimab was administered to patients every 2 weeks at six dose levels: 0.01, 0.1, 0.3, 1.5, 3 and 10 mg/kg. Prior anti-PD-1, anti-PD-L1 or anti-CTLA-4 therapy was permitted, and approximately 40% of dose-escalation patients had received checkpoint inhibitors. Among the roughly 52 dose-escalation patients, around 20 had hepatocellular carcinoma, 15 or so melanoma, 9 renal cell carcinoma and 9 head and neck cancer. The point of sequencing TCRbeta in the periphery was to test whether ivuxolimab changed TCR sequence diversity and drove clonal T-cell expansion. In the dose-escalation cohort, more than 75% of patients were male, and the mean age was approximately 55 years, with a range of about 23 to 80. The paper describes the monotherapy dose-escalation part (N = 52 patients) of the phase I trial of ivuxolimab. Partial responses occurred in three dose-escalation patients: two with cutaneous melanoma and one with hepatocellular carcinoma.

What the study reported, not specific to this receptor: Antigen specificity was not determined for the clonally expanded peripheral T cells. Clonal expansion of both CD4+ and CD8+ blood T cells was observed from baseline to week 6 at doses 0.1 to 3.0 mg/kg. After ivuxolimab, expanded clones were on average more numerous among CD8+ T cells than among CD4+ T cells. In partial responders in the 0.1-3.0 mg/kg groups, normalized peripheral clonal expansion was found to be among the lowest, especially among CD8+ T cells. Low levels of normalized T-cell clonal expansion were also seen in some patients who did not respond.

The trial excluded patients who had a history of autoimmune disease or who were on systemic immunosuppression. Peripheral blood for TCR sequencing was collected from all dose cohorts at baseline, on cycle 4 day 1, and on cycle 7 day 1. The samples were taken from a phase I, first-in-human, multicenter, open-label dose-escalation trial of ivuxolimab. Adults with locally advanced or metastatic melanoma, renal cell carcinoma, hepatocellular carcinoma or head and neck squamous cell carcinoma were enrolled in the trial. CD4+ and CD8+ T cells were sorted separately from peripheral blood before TCR sequencing. Points on this clone: There is no known antigen for this receptor. The sample holds no much larger clone one base away, and base qualities are not on file.

Genomic DNA was isolated from the sorted cells so that the TCRbeta CDR3 region could be sequenced. The immunoSEQ Assay was used for sequencing of TCRbeta CDR3 regions. In TCRdb, the immuneACCESS table is reduced to in-frame sequences with V and J assigned. These tables do not hold every clone; where another copy was compared, an unresolved V gene accounts for under half, and the others remain unexplained. The sample table records about 70,000 clones; roughly 90% of these occur just once. In total, the top ten clones hold more than 7.5% of the sample. From cysteine to phenylalanine, the CDR3 is 15 amino acids long. CDR3 DNA is the only sequence kept; it has 45 bases, read in frame from the first base. CDR1 MGHRA and CDR2 YSYEKL were looked up in the germline V gene. V is shortened by 1 base, J by 2 bases, and the region joining them spans 11 bases.

The TCR sequence derives from an adult with an advanced solid tumor such as melanoma, head and neck, liver or kidney cancer. The sample here was CD4+ or CD8+ T cells sorted from blood, taken in a trial of the OX40 agonist ivuxolimab. The rearrangement joined TRBV4-1 to TRBJ1-2; TRBD1 is a weak D gene call, 6 bases matching. The DNA sequence is given as TGCGCCAGCAGCCAAGCCCTTCAGGGGAACTATGGCTACACCTTC. Its coded protein is CASSQALQGNYGYTF.